The 12 T cell receptor beta chains below all came from one sample that was sequenced in a study of T cell repertoires and HLA-DP antigens. These TCRs are of unknown antigen specificity. TCRdb's table, derived via immunoSEQ multiplex PCR, lists solely in-frame clones and lacks some. Here the sample spans roughly 120,000 clones, around 92% being singletons. The sequencing sample was made of CD4+ T cells from PBMCs. These receptors all come from a woman aged 18-29 years in good health and CMV-seronegative.

This chain connects TRBV5-1 to TRBJ1-1; D perhaps matches TRBD1 (6 bases). CDR3 length: 13 residues. In germline, CDR1 is SGHRS, CDR2 YFSETQ. Trimming pared 2 bases from V and 5 bases from J, leaving 10 bases between. Here the CDR3 DNA reads TGCGCCAGCAGCTTATCGAGGGGGACTGAAGCTTTCTTT. It specifies CASSLSRGTEAFF.

This clone has just one count. DNA of the CDR3: TGTGCCAGCAGCCCCGGGACAGGGGGCGGCGAGCAGTACGTC. It translates to CASSPGTGGGEQYV. The rearrangement links TRBV9 to TRBJ2-7; the match to TRBD1 covers 12 bases. V shed 4 bases and J 6 bases; nucleotides not matched to a gene: 5. The germline V gene has CDR1 SGDLS and CDR2 YYNGEE. The CDR3 totals 14 residues.

The chain has TRBV5-4 and TRBJ1-1; 8 bases are shared with TRBD1. Looked up from germline, CDR1 is SGHNT and CDR2 is YYREEE (reference sequence). The CDR3 totals 15 residues. After removal of 4 bases from V and 2 bases from J, the junction contained 7 bases not matched to a gene. The CDR3: CASSHRDRLNTEAFF. In nucleotides, the CDR3 is TGTGCCAGCAGCCACCGGGACAGGCTAAACACTGAAGCTTTCTTT.

V and J are TRBV5-1 and TRBJ1-6, with unresolved D. The germline CDR1 and CDR2 sequences are SGHRS and YFSETQ. The CDR3 contains 14 residues. V was trimmed by 4 bases and J by 5 bases, leaving 10 bases between them. CDR3: CASSIRENNSPLHF. CDR3 DNA sequence: TGCGCCAGCAGCATTAGGGAGAATAATTCACCCCTCCACTTT.

The chain has TRBV11-2 and TRBJ1-1, with D possibly being TRBD1 (6 bases). Trimming took 1 base from V and 3 from J, leaving 15 bases between them. The CDR3 spans 16 residues. Germline loops: CDR1 SGHAT, CDR2 FQNNGV. CDR3 sequence reads: CASSLAIDRRDTEAFF. CDR3 in DNA: TGTGCCAGCAGCTTAGCTATTGACAGGCGAGACACTGAAGCTTTCTTT.

The chain's CDR3 is CASSPHQWREPYNEQFF. CDR3 sequence (DNA): TGTGCCAGCAGCCCCCACCAATGGCGGGAGCCCTACAATGAGCAGTTCTTC. The chain carries TRBV4-2 and TRBJ2-1; 7 bases agree with TRBD2. The CDR3 runs 17 residues. CDR1 is LGHNA and CDR2 is YNFKEQ in the germline V gene. J was trimmed by 2 bases and V by 4 bases; bases with no gene match: 11.

This rearrangement joins TRBV6-1 to TRBJ2-7; D call uncertain. This CDR3 has 13 amino acids. The V end was cut by 0 bases, the J end by 3 bases, with 6 bases between. Germline values: CDR1 MNHNS, CDR2 SASEGT. CDR3: CASSEARGYEQYF. In nucleotides, the CDR3 is TGTGCCAGCAGTGAAGCGAGAGGCTACGAGCAGTACTTC.

The chain has TRBV6-5 and TRBJ1-2, with D perhaps TRBD1 (5 bases). Germline-derived CDR1 and CDR2 are MNHEY and SVGAGI. The CDR3 totals 15 residues. Trimming took 5 bases from V and 4 from J, leaving 17 bases between them. DNA of the CDR3: TGTGCCAGCAGTACCCAGGGAGGCCCCTTCTATGGCTACACCTTC. Amino acids: CASSTQGGPFYGYTF.

This chain joins TRBV2 and TRBJ1-3, with no clear D. Germline lookup yields CDR1 SNHLY and CDR2 FYNNEI. The CDR3 is 16 amino acids. Trimming took 3 bases from V and 0 from J, leaving 12 bases between them. CDR3 coding DNA: TGTGCCAGCAGTGATGCCTTCTTCAGCTCTGGAAACACCATATATTTT. Its translation: CASSDAFFSSGNTIYF.

Only a few counts were recorded for this clone. This rearrangement joins TRBV9 to TRBJ1-1; D not certain. Per germline, CDR1 SGDLS and CDR2 YYNGEE. The V end lost 3 bases, the J end lost 2 bases, and 8 bases lay between the germline ends. The CDR3 consists of 13 residues. DNA for the CDR3: TGTGCCAGCAGCGCCCACACTAACACTGAAGCTTTCTTT. Its translation: CASSAHTNTEAFF.

The chain combines TRBV19 with TRBJ1-6, with 9 bases that match TRBD1. The CDR3 is 13 residues long. Germline lookup yields CDR1 LNHDA and CDR2 SQIVND (reference sequence). The V and J ends lost 7 bases and 8 bases, in that order; junction bases with no gene match: 3. In DNA, the CDR3 is TGTGCCAGTACCGACAGGGGGGATTCACCCCTCCACTTT. Translated, it gives CASTDRGDSPLHF.

The chain carries TRBV6-6 and TRBJ1-4; 7 positions agree with TRBD1. The CDR3 consists of 15 residues. Trimming at V came to 5 bases and at J to 6 bases, leaving 9 bases not matched to a gene. Looked up from germline, CDR1 is MNHNY and CDR2 is SVGAGI (reference sequence). The CDR3 nucleotides are TGTGCCAGCAGTCCCGACAGGGTGACAGATGAAAAACTGTTTTTT. This translates into CASSPDRVTDEKLFF.